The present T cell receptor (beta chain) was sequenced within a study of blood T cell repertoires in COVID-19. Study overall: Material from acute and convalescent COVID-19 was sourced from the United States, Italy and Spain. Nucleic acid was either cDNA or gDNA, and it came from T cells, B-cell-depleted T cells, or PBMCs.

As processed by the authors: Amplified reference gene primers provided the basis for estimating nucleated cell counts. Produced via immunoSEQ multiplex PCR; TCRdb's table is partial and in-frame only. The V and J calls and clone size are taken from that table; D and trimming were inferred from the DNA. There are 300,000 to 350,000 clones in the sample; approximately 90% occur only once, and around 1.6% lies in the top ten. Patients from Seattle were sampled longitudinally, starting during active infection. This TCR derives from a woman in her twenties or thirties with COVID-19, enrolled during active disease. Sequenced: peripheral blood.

CDR3 nucleotide sequence: TGTGTCAGAAGCGCGCGGACTAGCGGTTTAACCGAGCAGTACTTC. As protein: CVRSARTSGLTEQYF. The chain has TRBV7-5 and TRBJ2-7; the D call in the table, TRBD2, was not verified against the DNA. TRBV7-5 is a listed pseudogene. The CDR3 runs to 15 residues.